The 32 T cell receptor beta chains reported below all come from one sample, sequenced in a study of blood T cell repertoires in COVID-19. Sequencing was performed with immunoSEQ multiplex PCR; in TCRdb, only in-frame clones are kept and a portion is missing. In the table there are 310,000 or so clones, roughly 90% of which are singletons. Sequences were obtained from PBMCs or T cells enriched from blood (not recorded which). The receptors were sampled from a woman aged 40 to 49 who had recovered from COVID-19.

The CDR3 nucleotides are TGTGCCAGCAGAGCAAGCAGGGGGCAGAACACTGAAGCTTTCTTT. Its translation is CASRASRGQNTEAFF. This chain connects TRBV2 to TRBJ1-1; 8 nucleotides match TRBD1. There are 15 residues in the CDR3. The trim removed 6 bases at V and 1 base at J, leaving 7 bases unmatched. Per germline, CDR1 SNHLY and CDR2 FYNNEI. Drawing the rest from reference TRBV2 and TRBJ1-1, the complete variable domain is EPEVTQTPSHQVTQMGQEVILRCVPISNHLYFYWYRQILGQKVEFLVSFYNNEISEKSEIFDDQFSVERPDGSNFTLKIRSTKLEDSAMYFCASRASRGQNTEAFFGQGTRLTVV.

The J gene is TRBJ1-6, the V gene TRBV6-1; D ambiguous. V was cut by 2 bases and J by 0 bases, with 20 bases left in between. In germline, CDR1 is MNHNS, CDR2 SASEGT. The CDR3 covers 20 residues. The CDR3 DNA reads TGTGCCAGCAGTGAAATTGTCCTTCTCGCGGCTAGCTCCTATAATTCACCCCTCCACTTT. This gives the protein CASSEIVLLAASSYNSPLHF.

CDR3 residues: CASSRAGQTGTEAFF. The DNA for the CDR3 is TGTGCCAGCAGCCGGGCGGGCCAGACAGGCACTGAAGCTTTCTTT. This rearrangement joins TRBV11-1 to TRBJ1-1; maybe TRBD1 (6 bases). Trimming left V 5 bases short and J 4 bases short, with 17 bases between. The CDR3 sequence is 15 residues long. The V gene's germline CDR1 is SGHAT and CDR2 FQDESV (reference sequence).

The chain recombines TRBV5-1 with TRBJ1-3; 7 nucleotides line up with TRBD1. Germline loops: CDR1 SGHRS, CDR2 YFSETQ. CDR3 size: 15 residues. Trimming cost V 0 bases and J 1 base; bases outside gene matches: 1. The CDR3 loop is CASSLAGQSGNTIYF. In DNA form, the CDR3 reads TGCGCCAGCAGCTTGGCGGGACAGTCTGGAAACACCATATATTTT.

V and J are TRBV11-2 and TRBJ2-5, with unresolved D. The germline V and J ends were trimmed by 0 bases and 5 bases, with 10 bases remaining between them. Germline V gene lookup returns CDR1 SGHAT and CDR2 FQNNGV. There are 14 residues in the CDR3. Here the CDR3 DNA reads TGTGCCAGCAGCTTAGAAGTGGCCCTGGAGACCCAGTACTTC. It translates to CASSLEVALETQYF.

The chain joins TRBV7-9 to TRBJ2-5; 7 bases are a match to TRBD2. CDR3 size: 14 residues. Germline trimming cut 3 bases from V and 5 bases from J; bases unmatched to any gene: 6. Germline V CDR1 and CDR2: SEHNR, FQNEAQ (reference sequence). The CDR3 region has the DNA TGTGCCAGCAGCTTGACGGGAGGTTTGGAGACCCAGTACTTC. Protein product: CASSLTGGLETQYF.

This sequence joins TRBV18 and TRBJ2-7; the D is unclear. Deletions cut 3 bases from V and 0 bases from J, with 12 bases between. The CDR3 totals 15 residues. The germline gives CDR1 KGHSH, CDR2 LQKENI. CDR3 residues: CASSPSEDLSYEQYF. Written as DNA, the CDR3 is TGTGCCAGCTCACCGTCCGAGGATCTCTCCTACGAGCAGTACTTC. The variable domain in full, completed from reference TRBV18 and TRBJ2-7, reads NAGVMQNPRHLVRRRGQEARLRCSPMKGHSHVYWYRQLPEEGLKFMVYLQKENIIDESGMPKERFSAEFPKEGPSILRIQQVVRGDSAAYFCASSPSEDLSYEQYFGPGTRLTVT.

This chain links TRBV4-2 with TRBJ2-7, with 14 nucleotides matching TRBD2. Per germline, CDR1 LGHNA and CDR2 YNFKEQ. V lost 5 bases, J lost 3 bases, and 18 bases stayed unmatched. The length of the CDR3 is 20 residues. The chain's CDR3 is CASSTGNFRGLAGAFYEQYF. The CDR3 DNA sequence: TGTGCCAGCAGCACGGGAAATTTTCGGGGACTAGCGGGGGCCTTCTACGAGCAGTACTTC.

The chain uses TRBV5-4 and TRBJ2-3; 8 bases map to TRBD2. V shed 2 bases, J shed 2 bases, and the junction held 1 base outside the gene matches. Germline V gene lookup returns CDR1 SGHNT and CDR2 YYREEE (reference sequence). The CDR3 contains 14 residues. The CDR3 region has the DNA TGTGCCAGCAGCTTAGCGGGGGCCACAGATACGCAGTATTTT. Protein product: CASSLAGATDTQYF.

The chain links TRBV7-9 to TRBJ2-4, with no clear D. Trimming cost V 5 bases and J 0 bases, with 17 bases left between them. This CDR3 has 17 residues. From germline, CDR1 is SEHNR and CDR2 FQNEAQ (reference sequence). Written as DNA, the CDR3 is TGTGCCAGCAGCCGCCGTTTGGGCGCTTTAGCCAAAAACATTCAGTACTTC. Its translation: CASSRRLGALAKNIQYF.

The rearrangement joins TRBV7-2 to TRBJ1-1; TRBD1 agrees at 7 bases. Germline assignment: CDR1 SGHTA and CDR2 FQGNSA. The V and J ends lost 5 bases and 7 bases, in that order; junction bases with no gene match: 10. The CDR3 extends over 14 amino acids. CDR3 nucleotides: TGTGCCAGCAGCGCCGACAGGGCGGGTGGTGAAGCTTTCTTT. As protein: CASSADRAGGEAFF.

The genes are TRBV9 and TRBJ1-1; 8 bases agree with TRBD1. The CDR3 is 15 amino acids. Germline CDR1 is SGDLS and CDR2 is YYNGEE. V shed 4 bases and J 4 bases; nucleotides not matched to a gene: 9. This CDR3 is CASSFLDRGITEAFF. The CDR3 coding sequence is TGTGCCAGCAGCTTCCTCGACAGGGGTATCACTGAAGCTTTCTTT.

This clone appeared once. CDR3 in amino acids: CASSTGQGWGTDTQYF. The CDR3 DNA follows: TGTGCCAGCAGCACGGGACAGGGGTGGGGCACAGATACGCAGTATTTT. V usage is TRBV9 and J usage is TRBJ2-3; TRBD1 agrees at 10 bases. The CDR3 covers 16 residues. Germline trimming cut 4 bases from V and 1 base from J; bases unmatched to any gene: 6. Germline V gives CDR1 SGDLS, CDR2 YYNGEE.

This chain links TRBV18 with TRBJ2-1, with a tentative D call TRBD2 (5 bases). This CDR3 has 12 amino acids. The germline V gene encodes CDR1 KGHSH and CDR2 LQKENI. The V end was cut by 4 bases, the J end by 10 bases, with 11 bases between. This CDR3 is CASSLSGEEQFF. The CDR3 nucleotides are TGTGCCAGCTCACTATCCGGGGAAGAGCAGTTCTTC.

This clone has more than one count but fewer than ten. V and J are TRBV2 and TRBJ1-5; 7 nucleotides align to TRBD1. With 6 bases clipped from V and 5 bases from J, the junction kept 7 bases outside the gene matches. Germline CDR1 and CDR2: SNHLY and FYNNEI. There are 14 residues in the CDR3. The CDR3 bases are TGTGCCAGCAGCTCCGGGACAGTACATCAGCCCCAGCATTTT. It yields the protein CASSSGTVHQPQHF.

The chain couples TRBV7-2 to TRBJ2-3; no clear D. CDR1 and CDR2 (germline): SGHTA, FQGNSA. The CDR3 has 13 amino acids. V was clipped by 3 bases and J by 4 bases, with 8 bases between them. The CDR3 coding sequence is TGTGCCAGCAGCTTCGAGCGAGCAGATACGCAGTATTTT. Protein product: CASSFERADTQYF.

This chain links TRBV7-8 with TRBJ2-7; TRBD2 matches 9 bases. In germline, CDR1 is SGHVS, CDR2 FQNEAQ. Trimming took 3 bases from V and 0 from J; bases not matched to a gene: 6. There are 16 residues in the CDR3. This CDR3 reads CASSFSGREGSYEQYF. The CDR3 bases are TGTGCCAGCAGCTTTTCGGGGCGGGAGGGCTCCTACGAGCAGTACTTC.

This rearrangement joins TRBV7-2 to TRBJ2-5; D is perhaps TRBD1 (7 bases). Trimming removed 6 bases from V and 5 bases from J, with 16 bases in between. The CDR3 runs 14 residues. From germline, CDR1 is SGHTA and CDR2 FQGNSA. The CDR3 is CASRAGGGAETQYF. The DNA for the CDR3 is TGTGCCAGCAGAGCCGGAGGGGGCGCGGAGACCCAGTACTTC.

This chain connects TRBV9 to TRBJ2-6, with no clear D. Germline-derived CDR1 and CDR2 are SGDLS and YYNGEE. Trimming took 7 bases from V and 0 from J, leaving 5 bases between them. The CDR3 covers 13 residues. The CDR3 nucleotides are TGTGCCAGCCAGGCCTCTGGGGCCAACGTCCTGACTTTC. Translated: CASQASGANVLTF.

This clone was detected only once. Other DNA variants within this sample encode the same CDR3. The rearrangement joins TRBV2 to TRBJ1-5; D unclear. From germline, CDR1 is SNHLY and CDR2 FYNNEI. The ends were cut back, 3 bases at V and 0 bases at J, with 6 bases in the middle. The CDR3 is 14 residues long. The DNA of the CDR3 is TGTGCCAGCAGTGAGAGATATAGCAATCAGCCCCAGCATTTT. It encodes CASSERYSNQPQHF.

This chain connects TRBV12-3 or TRBV12-4 to TRBJ1-1; 8 bases line up with TRBD1. Trimming took 5 bases from V and 4 from J; bases not matched to a gene: 3. The CDR3 loop spans 13 amino acids. CDR3 nucleotides: TGTGCCAGCAGTATACAGGGGGGCACTGAAGCTTTCTTT. It specifies CASSIQGGTEAFF.

The chain recombines TRBV29-1 with TRBJ1-1; 7 bases are a match to TRBD1. Germline lookup yields CDR1 SQVTM and CDR2 ANQGSEA. Losses at the gene ends were 5 bases for V and 7 bases for J; bases not matched to a gene: 10. The CDR3 extends over 13 amino acids. The CDR3 DNA is TGCAGCGTTCGGCCCTTTACAGGGGTTGAAGCTTTCTTT. Translating gives CSVRPFTGVEAFF.

J is TRBJ2-7 and V is TRBV19; D unclear. CDR3 size: 14 residues. Germline assignment: CDR1 LNHDA and CDR2 SQIVND (reference sequence). The V end lost 3 bases, the J end lost 9 bases, and 18 bases lay between the germline ends. The chain's CDR3 is CASSMRVDGLGQYF. The CDR3 DNA reads TGTGCCAGTAGTATGCGCGTAGACGGGTTAGGGCAGTACTTC.

J is TRBJ1-2 and V is TRBV30, with 7 bases identical to TRBD1. CDR1 and CDR2 from the germline V gene are GTSNPN and SVGIG (reference sequence). CDR3 size: 14 residues. Trimming took 4 bases from V and 4 from J; bases not matched to a gene: 9. CDR3 DNA sequence: TGTGCCTGGACCGGGACAGCCTTTGGCTATGGCTACACCTTC. Translated, it gives CAWTGTAFGYGYTF.

This clone was seen a single time. CDR3 DNA: TGTGCCAGTAGTCCCTGGACTAGCGGGGATTCCTACAATGAGCAGTTCTTC. Its protein product is CASSPWTSGDSYNEQFF. The rearrangement joins TRBV19 to TRBJ2-1; 12 bases are a match to TRBD2. This CDR3 spans 17 amino acids. Germline CDR1 is LNHDA and CDR2 is SQIVND (reference sequence). Unmatched junction bases numbered 6, after V lost 5 bases and J lost 1 base.

This chain uses TRBV7-3 with TRBJ2-1, with no clear D. This CDR3 spans 14 amino acids. V lost 0 bases and J lost 8, with 11 bases in between. CDR1 and CDR2 from the germline V gene are SGHTA and FQGTGA. This chain's CDR3 is CASSLTGSQDEQFF. DNA for the CDR3: TGTGCCAGCAGCTTAACGGGCTCTCAGGATGAGCAGTTCTTC. Full variable domain (outside the CDR3, taken from reference TRBV7-3 and TRBJ2-1): GAGVSQTPSNKVTEKGKYVELRCDPISGHTALYWYRQSLGQGPEFLIYFQGTGAADDSGLPNDRFFAVRPEGSVSTLKIQRTERGDSAVYLCASSLTGSQDEQFFGPGTRLTVL.

Only one count was recorded for this clone. This chain joins TRBV18 and TRBJ1-1, with a tentative D call TRBD1 (5 bases). The CDR3 loop spans 15 amino acids. The V end lost 5 bases, the J end lost 4 bases, and 17 bases lay between the germline ends. Per the germline V gene, CDR1 is KGHSH and CDR2 is LQKENI. The CDR3 is CASSSRTTEGTEAFF. As DNA, the CDR3 is TGTGCCAGCTCATCCCGGACAACGGAGGGCACTGAAGCTTTCTTT. Supplemented by reference TRBV18 and TRBJ1-1, the full variable domain reads NAGVMQNPRHLVRRRGQEARLRCSPMKGHSHVYWYRQLPEEGLKFMVYLQKENIIDESGMPKERFSAEFPKEGPSILRIQQVVRGDSAAYFCASSSRTTEGTEAFFGQGTRLTVV.

This rearrangement joins TRBV19 to TRBJ2-7; 9 positions match TRBD1. This CDR3 region has 14 residues. Germline V lookup: CDR1 LNHDA, CDR2 SQIVND (reference sequence). The trim removed 4 bases at V and 4 bases at J, leaving 5 bases unmatched. CDR3 protein: CASSKTGGSYEQYF. As DNA, the CDR3 is TGTGCCAGTAGTAAAACAGGGGGCTCTTACGAGCAGTACTTC.

This clone has more than one count but fewer than ten. V gene TRBV30 combines with J gene TRBJ2-3, with 7 bases matching TRBD1. The junction had 1 base not matched to a gene; V was cut back by 4 bases and J by 6 bases. Germline lookup yields CDR1 GTSNPN and CDR2 SVGIG (reference sequence). The CDR3 is 11 residues long. In DNA form, the CDR3 reads TGTGCCTGGAAGGGGGCCGATACGCAGTATTTT. It yields the protein CAWKGADTQYF.

This chain connects TRBV13 to TRBJ2-7, with D uncertain. CDR3 length: 13 residues. Trimming took 3 bases from V and 4 from J, leaving 10 bases between them. Germline values: CDR1 PRHDT, CDR2 FYEKMQ (reference sequence). CDR3 sequence: CASSLIGRYEQYF. The CDR3 bases are TGTGCCAGCAGCTTGATCGGCAGGTACGAGCAGTACTTC.

DNA of the CDR3: TGTGCCAGCAGCTTTGACAGGGGGCCCCAAGAGACCCAGTACTTC. Translating gives CASSFDRGPQETQYF. The rearrangement uses TRBV7-3 and TRBJ2-5, with 10 bases identical to TRBD1. V shed 3 bases and J 1 base; nucleotides not matched to a gene: 2. The CDR3 extends over 15 amino acids. CDR1 and CDR2 (germline): SGHTA, FQGTGA.

The chain recombines TRBV24-1 with TRBJ2-1, with no clear D. The CDR3 has 11 residues. V shed 5 bases and J shed 5 bases, with 3 bases lying between them. Germline values: CDR1 KGHDR, CDR2 SFDVKD. The CDR3 bases are TGTGCCACCAGTGTAGACAATGAGCAGTTCTTC. Translation: CATSVDNEQFF.